The 17 T cell receptor beta chains below all came from one sample that was sequenced in a study of shared clonotypes between healthy human individuals (dated by TCRdb to about 2020). The library relied on the immunoSEQ multiplex PCR assay. Here the immuneACCESS table is served through TCRdb, limited to in-frame sequences with V and J called. Missing clones are a known gap in these copies; in checked studies unresolved V genes cover under half, and the rest lacks a known reason. For this sample the table gives around 510,000 clones, of which just over 75% were detected only once. The ten biggest clones cover 12% of the sample. Material: PBMCs. Receptors were obtained from a woman in her thirties or forties in good health. Some clones in this sample may be carry-over from other donors' samples.

The rearrangement joins TRBV4-2 to TRBJ2-4; either TRBD1 or TRBD2 may supply D (5 bases each). The CDR3 has 14 residues. V gave up 5 bases and J gave up 0 bases, with 8 bases separating them. In germline, CDR1 is LGHNA, CDR2 YNFKEQ. The CDR3 nucleotides read TGTGCCAGCAGCTCCGGGACAGCCAAAAACATTCAGTACTTC. Encoded protein: CASSSGTAKNIQYF.

The chain uses TRBV9 and TRBJ1-3; 7 bases align to TRBD1. The CDR3 extends over 15 amino acids. Germline loops: CDR1 SGDLS, CDR2 YYNGEE. V lost 0 bases, J lost 6 bases, and 6 bases stayed unmatched. Here the CDR3 DNA reads TGTGCCAGCAGCGTAGAGGTTACAGGGGTAAACACCATATATTTT. Translated: CASSVEVTGVNTIYF.

The chain has TRBV11-1 and TRBJ2-7, with 15 bases fitting TRBD2. Germline values: CDR1 SGHAT, CDR2 FQDESV (reference sequence). The CDR3 is 15 residues long. With 4 bases clipped from V and 6 bases from J, the junction kept 4 bases outside the gene matches. The CDR3 loop reads CASSSLGLAGGEQYF. The CDR3 bases are TGTGCCAGCAGCTCCCTGGGACTAGCGGGAGGCGAGCAGTACTTC.

This chain links TRBV28 with TRBJ2-7, with 11 bases identical to TRBD2. The CDR3 has 14 residues. Germline V gene data show CDR1 as MDHEN and CDR2 as SYDVKM. The V gene end was trimmed by 6 bases and the J gene end by 1 base; junction bases not matched to a gene: 2. Here the CDR3 reads CASSSSGRSYEQYF. Here the CDR3 DNA reads TGTGCCAGCAGCTCTAGCGGGAGGTCCTACGAGCAGTACTTC.

The CDR3 region is CASSLRQGNYQPQHF. The CDR3 DNA is TGTGCCAGCAGCTTGCGACAGGGGAATTATCAGCCCCAGCATTTT. This chain joins TRBV5-5 and TRBJ1-5; 8 bases match TRBD1. J was trimmed by 5 bases and V by 1 base; bases with no gene match: 5. The CDR3 is 15 residues long. CDR1 is SGHKS and CDR2 is YYEKEE in the germline V gene (reference sequence).

The V gene is TRBV28, the J gene TRBJ2-3, with a tentative D call TRBD2 (5 bases). The CDR3 contains 15 residues. Trimming took off 2 bases at V and 5 bases at J, with 14 bases between the two ends. The germline V gene has CDR1 MDHEN and CDR2 SYDVKM. In nucleotides, the CDR3 is TGTGCCAGCAGTTTAAGAGGGTTTAGAGTAGATACGCAGTATTTT. It encodes CASSLRGFRVDTQYF.

The chain joins TRBV29-1 to TRBJ1-1, with 11 nucleotides matching TRBD1. Trimming removed 5 bases from V and 8 bases from J; junction bases left unmatched: 10. Germline CDR1 SQVTM, CDR2 ANQGSEA. CDR3 length: 14 amino acids. CDR3 sequence reads: CSVSAGTGGTEAFF. The CDR3 region has the DNA TGCAGCGTTAGCGCCGGGACAGGGGGGACCGAAGCTTTCTTT.

V usage is TRBV5-1 and J usage is TRBJ2-5, with D perhaps matching TRBD1 or TRBD2 (5 bases each). The CDR3 is 14 residues long. V lost 1 base and J lost 1, with 8 bases in between. Germline values: CDR1 SGHRS, CDR2 YFSETQ. The CDR3 DNA sequence: TGCGCCAGCAGCTTGCTGGGGGTCCAAGAGACCCAGTACTTC. Protein product: CASSLLGVQETQYF.

As to this clone: A far larger clone is one nucleotide away, so this likely arose from a read error. The same CDR3 arises from other DNA sequences in this sample as well. V and J are TRBV2 and TRBJ1-5; D unclear. The germline V gene has CDR1 SNHLY and CDR2 FYNNEI. The CDR3 is made up of 14 amino acids. Between the trimmed V and J ends, which lost 5 bases and 0 bases, there was a span of 8 bases. The CDR3 sequence is CASSYGYSNQPQHF. Written as DNA, the CDR3 is TGTGCCAGCAGTTACGGATATAGCAATCAGCCCCAGCATTTT.

The V gene is TRBV6-6, the J gene TRBJ1-2; a possible D gene is TRBD1 (5 bases). CDR1 MNHNY and CDR2 SVGAGI come from the germline V gene (reference sequence). This CDR3 contains 16 residues. Between the trimmed V and J ends, which lost 2 bases and 5 bases, there was a span of 18 bases. This CDR3 reads CASSYPLTGRIYGYTF. The CDR3 DNA follows: TGTGCCAGCAGTTACCCCCTCACAGGACGGATATATGGCTACACCTTC.

A few counts support this clone. The gene calls are TRBV10-1 and TRBJ2-7; 9 nucleotides match TRBD2. Germline lookup yields CDR1 WNHNN and CDR2 SYGVQD (reference sequence). Trimming cost V 5 bases and J 1 base; bases outside gene matches: 9. This CDR3 comprises 16 residues. The CDR3 sequence: CASSPGLALPSYEQYF. CDR3 DNA sequence: TGCGCCAGCAGTCCAGGACTAGCGCTACCATCCTACGAGCAGTACTTC.

The chain couples TRBV5-1 to TRBJ1-1; D is undetermined. Germline values: CDR1 SGHRS, CDR2 YFSETQ. V was trimmed by 0 bases and J by 1 base, leaving 13 bases between them. This CDR3 has 16 residues. CDR3 loop: CASSLAFGRGNTEAFF. DNA of the CDR3: TGCGCCAGCAGCTTGGCGTTCGGGCGTGGGAACACTGAAGCTTTCTTT.

This rearrangement joins TRBV29-1 to TRBJ2-4; 11 bases match TRBD1. The length of the CDR3 is 14 residues. CDR1 SQVTM and CDR2 ANQGSEA come from the germline V gene. The V segment lost 7 bases and the J segment 7 bases; nucleotides outside the gene matches: 9. CDR3 sequence reads: CSGKDRGQPNIQYF. DNA of the CDR3: TGCAGCGGAAAGGACAGGGGGCAACCCAACATTCAGTACTTC.

This chain uses TRBV19 with TRBJ2-7, with 10 nucleotides matching TRBD1. Germline loops: CDR1 LNHDA, CDR2 SQIVND (reference sequence). CDR3 length: 12 amino acids. The CDR3 region has the DNA TGTGCTACCGGGACAGGGGTCGACGAGCAGTACTTC. It encodes CATGTGVDEQYF.

The chain uses TRBV18 and TRBJ2-5, with 11 bases identical to TRBD1. This CDR3 has 13 residues. Per germline, CDR1 KGHSH and CDR2 LQKENI. Trimming at V came to 4 bases and at J to 8 bases, leaving 3 bases not matched to a gene. The CDR3 here is CASSRDRGSTQYF. CDR3 in DNA: TGTGCCAGCTCACGGGACAGGGGGTCAACCCAGTACTTC.

This clone has more than one count but fewer than ten. The chain recombines TRBV6-1 with TRBJ2-2, with a possible D match to TRBD1 (5 bases). This CDR3 is 16 amino acids long. CDR1 and CDR2 from the germline V gene are MNHNS and SASEGT. The V gene lost 4 bases and the J gene lost 1 base, with 13 bases spanning the gap. In DNA form, the CDR3 reads TGTGCCAGCAGTGGAGTTGGCAGGGAGAACACCGGGGAGCTGTTTTTT. Its translation: CASSGVGRENTGELFF.

The rearrangement joins TRBV6-6 to TRBJ2-5; unclear D gene. The better agreement between TRBJ2-7 and the DNA end casts doubt on the J call. Per germline, CDR1 MNHNY and CDR2 SVGAGI (reference sequence). The CDR3 runs 15 residues. CDR3 in amino acids: CASSPVRASSYEQYF. CDR3 in DNA: TGTGCCAGCAGCCCCGTTCGGGCGAGCTCCTACGAGCAGTACTTC.